A single sample gave rise to the 20 T cell receptor beta chains below, sequenced in a study of identical twins. TCRdb called the 5' RACE reads again in MiXCR, with one record for every CDR3 protein. The sample shows under 250,000 distinct CDR3 sequences, 9.5% to 15% of them seen only once. The same sample was also studied in work on yellow fever vaccine responses in identical twins.

Sequencing input: memory (CD45RO+) T cells sorted from blood. All receptors come from a woman aged 18-30 years in good health.

A few counts support this clonotype. CDR3 amino acids: CSAIRGAVDTQYF. CDR3 DNA sequence: TGCAGTGCTATTAGGGGAGCAGTAGATACGCAGTATTTT. V usage is TRBV20-1 and J usage is TRBJ2-3; D tentatively reads TRBD1 or TRBD2 (5 bases each). Germline lookup yields CDR1 DFQATT and CDR2 SNEGSKA (reference sequence). The CDR3 runs to 13 residues. The V end was cut by 4 bases, the J end by 5 bases, with 13 bases between.

This sequence joins TRBV6-2 or TRBV6-3 and TRBJ2-7, with D perhaps TRBD1 (7 bases). The CDR3 runs to 14 residues. Germline CDR1 MNHEY, CDR2 SVGEGT. Between the trimmed V and J ends, which lost 7 bases and 7 bases, there was a span of 20 bases. The CDR3 here is CASTPRRGQGEQYF. In nucleotides, the CDR3 is TGTGCCAGCACCCCTCGGAGGGGGCAGGGGGAGCAGTACTTC.

The chain carries TRBV11-1 and TRBJ2-6; 8 nucleotides line up with TRBD1. V lost 5 bases to trimming and J lost 0 bases; unmatched junction nucleotides: 3. The length of the CDR3 is 16 residues. Germline loops: CDR1 SGHAT, CDR2 FQDESV (reference sequence). This CDR3 is CASSPDRDSGANVLTF. The CDR3 DNA follows: TGTGCCAGCAGCCCGGACAGGGACTCTGGGGCCAACGTCCTGACTTTC.

The CDR3 spells CASSQPGPDTQYF. The CDR3 nucleotides read TGTGCCAGCAGCCAACCGGGCCCAGATACGCAGTATTTT. This chain links TRBV4-2 with TRBJ2-3; D call uncertain. The CDR3 consists of 13 residues. Germline CDR1 reads LGHNA; CDR2 reads YNFKEQ. Trimming left V 2 bases short and J 4 bases short, with 7 bases between.

This sequence joins TRBV25-1 and TRBJ2-7; D unresolved. Germline V gene data show CDR1 as MGHDK and CDR2 as SYGVNS. The CDR3 covers 13 residues. Deletions cut 4 bases from V and 7 bases from J, with 14 bases between. The CDR3 bases are TGTGCCAGCAGTGCCACTCAAGGAAGGGAGCAGTACTTC. Protein sequence: CASSATQGREQYF.

The chain links TRBV2 to TRBJ1-6; a weak D match, TRBD1 (5 bases). The V gene's germline CDR1 is SNHLY and CDR2 FYNNEI. Deletions cut 6 bases from V and 4 bases from J, with 13 bases between. The CDR3 extends over 15 amino acids. The DNA for the CDR3 is TGTGCCAGCAGCAAGGGACTGGGATATAATTCACCCCTCCACTTT. Protein sequence: CASSKGLGYNSPLHF. The whole variable domain, remainder taken from reference TRBV2 and TRBJ1-6, is EPEVTQTPSHQVTQMGQEVILRCVPISNHLYFYWYRQILGQKVEFLVSFYNNEISEKSEIFDDQFSVERPDGSNFTLKIRSTKLEDSAMYFCASSKGLGYNSPLHFGNGTRLTVT.

This chain links TRBV27 with TRBJ2-3, with TRBD2 identical over 8 bases. This CDR3 is built from 16 residues. V gave up 3 bases and J gave up 5 bases; unmatched junction bases: 10. Germline V gene data show CDR1 as MNHEY and CDR2 as SMNVEV (reference sequence). The CDR3 protein is CASSFVREARRDTQYF. The CDR3 DNA follows: TGTGCCAGCAGTTTTGTGCGGGAGGCCCGTAGAGATACGCAGTATTTT.

The rearrangement joins TRBV7-8 to TRBJ2-5, with D possibly TRBD1 on 6 matching bases. V was trimmed by 4 bases and J by 0 bases, leaving 12 bases between them. Germline CDR1 reads SGHVS; CDR2 reads FQNEAQ. This CDR3 region has 15 residues. The CDR3 DNA is TGTGCCAGCAGCTCGAGACGGGACAACCAAGAGACCCAGTACTTC. Its translation: CASSSRRDNQETQYF. The complete variable domain, with remaining parts taken from reference TRBV7-8 and TRBJ2-5, reads GAGVSQSPRYKVAKRGQDVALRCDPISGHVSLFWYQQALGQGPEFLTYFQNEAQLDKSGLPSDRFFAERPEGSVSTLKIQRTQQEDSAVYLCASSSRRDNQETQYFGPGTRLLVL.

This clonotype occurred a few times. The V gene is TRBV4-3, the J gene TRBJ2-5; 10 nucleotides match TRBD2. Trimming removed 0 bases from V and 1 base from J; junction bases left unmatched: 2. The CDR3 length is 16 residues. Germline assignment: CDR1 LGHNA and CDR2 YSLEER. CDR3 residues: CASSQDSGRPQETQYF. The DNA of the CDR3 is TGCGCCAGCAGCCAAGATAGCGGGAGGCCCCAAGAGACCCAGTACTTC.

There are a few counts of this clonotype. The CDR3 DNA is TGTGCCAGCAGTCCCTCTTATGGCTACACCTTC. Translation gives CASSPSYGYTF. V is TRBV28 and J is TRBJ1-2; D not certain. In germline, CDR1 is MDHEN, CDR2 SYDVKM. The CDR3 length is 11 residues. V lost 5 bases and J 5 bases, leaving 6 bases between the germline ends.

This sequence joins TRBV18 and TRBJ2-3, with D uncertain. Germline V lookup: CDR1 KGHSH, CDR2 LQKENI. The CDR3 extends over 10 amino acids. Between the trimmed V and J ends, which lost 4 bases and 14 bases, there was a span of 10 bases. The chain's CDR3 is CASSLRVPYF. CDR3 DNA sequence: TGTGCCAGCTCACTACGGGTTCCGTATTTT.

This clonotype has more than one count but fewer than ten. The chain has TRBV19 and TRBJ2-7, with a tentative D call TRBD1 (5 bases). Trimming pared 6 bases from V and 0 bases from J, leaving 9 bases between. There are 13 residues in the CDR3. Germline V gene sequence: CDR1 LNHDA, CDR2 SQIVND (reference sequence). CDR3 residues: CASSTDTSYEQYF. DNA for the CDR3: TGTGCCAGTAGCACGGACACCTCCTACGAGCAGTACTTC.

Only a few counts were recorded for this clonotype. The rearrangement links TRBV21-1 to TRBJ2-2; the table's D call, TRBD2, was not checked against the DNA. TRBV21-1 is described as a pseudogene. The CDR3 has 18 amino acids. The CDR3 loop reads CASSKEREETDNTGELFF. CDR3 DNA: TGTGCCAGCAGCAAAGAACGGGAGGAGACAGATAACACCGGGGAGCTGTTTTTT.

This clonotype was seen only a few times. In DNA form, the CDR3 reads TGTGCCAGCAGCGATAACGGAAGGGATACGCAGTATTTT. It codes for CASSDNGRDTQYF. The chain carries TRBV7-6 and TRBJ2-3; unclear D gene. V was clipped by 5 bases and J by 6 bases, with 12 bases between them. This CDR3 region has 13 residues. Germline loops: CDR1 SGHVS, CDR2 FNYEAQ.

This chain connects TRBV24-1 to TRBJ2-1; D is ambiguous. V lost 4 bases to trimming and J lost 6 bases, with 15 bases between them. The CDR3 extends over 15 amino acids. The germline gives CDR1 KGHDR, CDR2 SFDVKD. CDR3 loop: CATSDLSGKFNEQFF. The DNA of the CDR3 is TGTGCCACCAGTGACCTTTCCGGAAAGTTCAATGAGCAGTTCTTC.

This sequence joins TRBV7-2 and TRBJ2-1; TRBD2 aligns across 9 bases. The trim removed 2 bases at V and 6 bases at J, leaving 5 bases unmatched. The CDR3 covers 15 residues. Germline assignment: CDR1 SGHTA and CDR2 FQGNSA. The CDR3 bases are TGTGCCAGCAGCTTACTAGCGGGATCTCTCAATGAGCAGTTCTTC. As protein: CASSLLAGSLNEQFF. The entire variable domain, with the rest obtained from reference TRBV7-2 and TRBJ2-1, is as follows: GAGVSQSPSNKVTEKGKDVELRCDPISGHTALYWYRQSLGQGLEFLIYFQGNSAPDKSGLPSDRFSAERTGGSVSTLTIQRTQQEDSAVYLCASSLLAGSLNEQFFGPGTRLTVL.

The V and J genes are TRBV7-2 and TRBJ2-1; TRBD1 matches at 8 bases. Germline V gene lookup returns CDR1 SGHTA and CDR2 FQGNSA. The CDR3 has 16 residues. V gave up 0 bases and J gave up 7 bases; unmatched junction bases: 8. The CDR3 region has the DNA TGTGCCAGCAGCTTAGCAAGCAGTCAGGGGGCAAATGAGCAGTTCTTC. Its translation is CASSLASSQGANEQFF.

The chain employs TRBV20-1 and TRBJ2-7; 10 bases are shared with TRBD2. CDR1 and CDR2 from the germline V gene are DFQATT and SNEGSKA (reference sequence). The length of the CDR3 is 16 residues. V shed 0 bases and J 6 bases; nucleotides not matched to a gene: 11. This CDR3 is CSAREPGGLAGAEQYF. CDR3 bases: TGCAGTGCTAGAGAGCCGGGCGGCCTAGCGGGAGCCGAGCAGTACTTC.

This clonotype has a handful of counts. The chain carries TRBV5-1 and TRBJ2-6; D is ambiguous. This CDR3 region has 16 residues. Per germline, CDR1 SGHRS and CDR2 YFSETQ. Deletions cut 0 bases from V and 1 base from J, with 8 bases between. The CDR3 sequence is CASSLGGRSGANVLTF. Written as DNA, the CDR3 is TGCGCCAGCAGCTTGGGTGGTAGGTCTGGGGCCAACGTCCTGACTTTC.

This clonotype was detected ten times or more. The chain recombines TRBV7-2 with TRBJ1-3; no clear D. V was pared by 2 bases and J by 2 bases, with 10 bases between. Germline V gives CDR1 SGHTA, CDR2 FQGNSA. The CDR3 spans 15 residues. In nucleotides, the CDR3 is TGTGCCAGCAGCTTACATACTGGTACTGGAAACACCATATATTTT. The encoded protein is CASSLHTGTGNTIYF.